The clone carrying this TCR beta chain is called medium-sized based on its frequency. TCRdb re-analyzed the 10x single-cell sequencing reads; it lists each CDR3 protein once, without DNA. The sample holds about 840 distinct CDR3 sequences. This record comes from a study of CD8 T cells in cerebrospinal fluid in Alzheimer's disease. The V gene's germline CDR1 is GTSNPN and CDR2 SVGIG (reference sequence). This CDR3 comprises 15 residues. Confirmation of patient neurodegeneration relied on biomarkers such as neurofilament, amyloid-beta and tau. The origin of this receptor is a human donor with Parkinson's disease. This chain joins TRBV30 and TRBJ2-2; with no DNA, the TCRdb D assignment of TRBD1 cannot be verified. The sequenced sample consisted of cerebrospinal fluid. The CDR3 protein is CAWRWRGQGVGELFF.